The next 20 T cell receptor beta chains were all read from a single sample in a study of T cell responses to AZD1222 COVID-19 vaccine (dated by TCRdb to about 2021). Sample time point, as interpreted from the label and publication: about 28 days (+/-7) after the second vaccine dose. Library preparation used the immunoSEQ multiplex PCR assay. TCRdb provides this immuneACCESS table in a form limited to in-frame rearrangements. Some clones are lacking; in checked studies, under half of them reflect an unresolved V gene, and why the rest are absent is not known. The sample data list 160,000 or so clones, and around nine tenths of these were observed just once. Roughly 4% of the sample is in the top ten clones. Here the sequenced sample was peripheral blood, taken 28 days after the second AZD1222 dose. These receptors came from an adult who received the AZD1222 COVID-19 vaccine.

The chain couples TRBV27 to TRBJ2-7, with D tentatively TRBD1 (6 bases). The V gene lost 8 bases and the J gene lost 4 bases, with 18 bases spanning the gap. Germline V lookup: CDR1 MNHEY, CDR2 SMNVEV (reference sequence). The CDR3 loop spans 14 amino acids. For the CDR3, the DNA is TGTGCCAGCCGCCTAGGGGGACCCAATTACGAGCAGTACTTC. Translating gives CASRLGGPNYEQYF.

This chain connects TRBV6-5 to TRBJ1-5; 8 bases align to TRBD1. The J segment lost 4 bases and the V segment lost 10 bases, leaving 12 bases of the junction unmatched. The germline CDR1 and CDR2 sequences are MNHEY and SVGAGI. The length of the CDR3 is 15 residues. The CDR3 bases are TGTGCCATCGGACAGGGCCGAATCTTAAATCAGCCCCAGCATTTT. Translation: CAIGQGRILNQPQHF.

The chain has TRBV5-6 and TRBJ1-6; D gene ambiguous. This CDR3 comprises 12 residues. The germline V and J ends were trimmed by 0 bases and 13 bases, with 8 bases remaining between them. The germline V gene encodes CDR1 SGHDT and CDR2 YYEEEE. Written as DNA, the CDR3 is TGTGCCAGCAGCTTGGTCGGTTCGCCCCTCCACTTT. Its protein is CASSLVGSPLHF.

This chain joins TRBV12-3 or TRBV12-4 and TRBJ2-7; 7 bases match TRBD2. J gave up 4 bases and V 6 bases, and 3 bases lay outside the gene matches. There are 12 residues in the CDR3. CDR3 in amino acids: CASSPGRYEQYF. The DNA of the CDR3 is TGTGCCAGCAGCCCCGGGAGGTACGAGCAGTACTTC.

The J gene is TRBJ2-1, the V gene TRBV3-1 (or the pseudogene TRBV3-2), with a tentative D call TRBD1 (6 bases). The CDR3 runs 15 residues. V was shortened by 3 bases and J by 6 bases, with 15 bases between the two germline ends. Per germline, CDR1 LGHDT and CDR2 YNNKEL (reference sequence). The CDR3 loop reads CASSHPPAQGNEQFF. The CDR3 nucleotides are TGTGCCAGCAGCCACCCGCCAGCACAGGGCAATGAGCAGTTCTTC.

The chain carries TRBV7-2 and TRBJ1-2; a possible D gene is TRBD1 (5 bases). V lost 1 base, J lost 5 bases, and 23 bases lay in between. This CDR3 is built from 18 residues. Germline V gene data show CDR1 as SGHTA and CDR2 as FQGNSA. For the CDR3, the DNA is TGTGCCAGCAGCTTAGATCTTGGCCTCCTCAGGGCATATTATGGCTACACCTTC. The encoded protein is CASSLDLGLLRAYYGYTF.

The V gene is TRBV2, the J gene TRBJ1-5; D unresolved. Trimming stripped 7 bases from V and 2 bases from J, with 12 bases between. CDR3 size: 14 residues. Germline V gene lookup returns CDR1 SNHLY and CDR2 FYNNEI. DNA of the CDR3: TGTGCCAGCACTAGGGTAGGCGGCAATCAGCCCCAGCATTTT. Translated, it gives CASTRVGGNQPQHF.

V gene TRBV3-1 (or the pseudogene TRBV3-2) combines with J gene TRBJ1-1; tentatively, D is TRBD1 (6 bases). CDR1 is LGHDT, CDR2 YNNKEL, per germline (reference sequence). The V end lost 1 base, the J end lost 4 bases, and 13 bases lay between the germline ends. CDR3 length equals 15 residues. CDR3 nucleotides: TGTGCCAGCAGCCAAGTCTCCAGGGGCACCACTGAAGCTTTCTTT. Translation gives CASSQVSRGTTEAFF.

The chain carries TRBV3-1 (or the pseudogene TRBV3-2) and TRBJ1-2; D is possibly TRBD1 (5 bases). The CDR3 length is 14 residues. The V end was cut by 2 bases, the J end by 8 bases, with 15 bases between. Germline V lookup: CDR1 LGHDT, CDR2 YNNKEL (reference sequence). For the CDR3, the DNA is TGTGCCAGCAGCCAACGGGGACGCCTTGGGGGCTACACCTTC. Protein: CASSQRGRLGGYTF.

The CDR3 nucleotides are TGTGCCAGCAGCTCCGCCTTCGGAACCCTCCACTTT. This codes for CASSSAFGTLHF. The chain uses TRBV5-5 and TRBJ1-6, with D uncertain. The CDR3 loop spans 12 amino acids. Between the trimmed V and J ends, which lost 3 bases and 14 bases, there was a span of 12 bases. Germline V gene data show CDR1 as SGHKS and CDR2 as YYEKEE (reference sequence).

The CDR3 loop is CAIRGGLNTEAFF. The DNA for the CDR3 is TGTGCCATCAGGGGGGGGTTGAACACTGAAGCTTTCTTT. The chain carries TRBV10-3 and TRBJ1-1, with D maybe TRBD1 (5 bases). V lost 6 bases and J 0 bases, leaving 8 bases between the germline ends. CDR1 and CDR2 from the germline V gene are ENHRY and SYGVKD. The CDR3 loop spans 13 amino acids.

CDR3 loop: CASSMRTDGYTF. CDR3 coding DNA: TGTGCCAGTAGTATGCGGACAGACGGCTACACCTTC. The rearrangement links TRBV19 to TRBJ1-2; possible D gene TRBD1, 6 bases. The CDR3 spans 12 residues. The V and J ends lost 3 bases and 8 bases respectively, with 10 bases between them. The germline V gene encodes CDR1 LNHDA and CDR2 SQIVND (reference sequence).

The CDR3 loop reads CASSARPYNFGSSYEQYF. CDR3 nucleotides: TGTGCCAGCAGTGCGAGGCCCTATAATTTTGGGAGCTCCTACGAGCAGTACTTC. The chain employs TRBV6-1 and TRBJ2-7; D perhaps matches TRBD2 (5 bases). V dropped 4 bases and J dropped 0 bases, with 22 bases sitting between them. The CDR3 loop spans 18 amino acids. CDR1 is MNHNS and CDR2 is SASEGT in the germline V gene.

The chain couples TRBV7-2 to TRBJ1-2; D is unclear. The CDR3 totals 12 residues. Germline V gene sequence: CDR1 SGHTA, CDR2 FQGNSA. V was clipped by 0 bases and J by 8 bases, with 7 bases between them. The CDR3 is CASSLAAGGYTF. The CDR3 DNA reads TGTGCCAGCAGCTTAGCAGCGGGAGGCTACACCTTC.

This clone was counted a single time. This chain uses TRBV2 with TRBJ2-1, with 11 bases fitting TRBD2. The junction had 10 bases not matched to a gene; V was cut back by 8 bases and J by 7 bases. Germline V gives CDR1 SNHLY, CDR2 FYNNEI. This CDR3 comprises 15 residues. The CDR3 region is CASSSTSGGFNEQFF. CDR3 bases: TGTGCCAGCTCTTCCACTAGCGGGGGCTTTAATGAGCAGTTCTTC.

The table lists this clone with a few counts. The CDR3 nucleotides are TGTGCCAGCTCCGGGAGCATGAACACTGAAGCTTTCTTT. Residues: CASSGSMNTEAFF. The rearrangement links TRBV18 to TRBJ1-1; D uncertain. V was cut by 6 bases and J by 0 bases, with 8 bases left in between. The CDR3 length is 13 residues. The V gene's germline CDR1 is KGHSH and CDR2 LQKENI.

The CDR3 here is CASRPGTGQQPQHF. The CDR3 bases are TGTGCCAGCAGGCCCGGGACAGGGCAACAGCCCCAGCATTTT. The chain links TRBV7-8 to TRBJ1-5; 9 bases match TRBD1. With 6 bases clipped from V and 7 bases from J, the junction kept 7 bases outside the gene matches. Looked up from germline, CDR1 is SGHVS and CDR2 is FQNEAQ. The CDR3 sequence is 14 residues long.

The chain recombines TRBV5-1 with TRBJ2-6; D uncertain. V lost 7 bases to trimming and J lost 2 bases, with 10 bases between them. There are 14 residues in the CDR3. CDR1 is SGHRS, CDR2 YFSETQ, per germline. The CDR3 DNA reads TGCGCCAGCTCTTTTGGTGCTGGGGCCAACGTCCTGACTTTC. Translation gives CASSFGAGANVLTF.

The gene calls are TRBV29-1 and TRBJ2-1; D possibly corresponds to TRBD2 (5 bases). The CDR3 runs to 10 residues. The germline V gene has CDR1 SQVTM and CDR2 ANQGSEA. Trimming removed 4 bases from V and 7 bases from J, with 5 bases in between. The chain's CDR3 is CSVGGNEQFF. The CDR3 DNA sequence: TGCAGCGTTGGAGGGAATGAGCAGTTCTTC.

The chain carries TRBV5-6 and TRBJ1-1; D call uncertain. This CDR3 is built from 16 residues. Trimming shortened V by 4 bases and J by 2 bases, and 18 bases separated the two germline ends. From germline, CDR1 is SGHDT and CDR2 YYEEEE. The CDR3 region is CASSHAMDGRNTEAFF. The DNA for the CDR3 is TGTGCCAGCAGCCATGCTATGGACGGAAGAAACACTGAAGCTTTCTTT. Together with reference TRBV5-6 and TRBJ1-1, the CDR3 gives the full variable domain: DAGVTQSPTHLIKTRGQQVTLRCSPKSGHDTVSWYQQALGQGPQFIFQYYEEEERQRGNFPDRFSGHQFPNYSSELNVNALLLGDSALYLCASSHAMDGRNTEAFFGQGTRLTVV.